These 23 T cell receptor beta chains originate from one sample sequenced in a study of blood T cell repertoires in COVID-19. Sequencing used immunoSEQ multiplex PCR; TCRdb keeps in-frame clones, though not all of them. The sample includes about 200,000 clones, 70% to 90% seen only once; the top ten take 3.8%. Sequencing was carried out using PBMCs or T cells enriched from blood (not recorded which). These receptors were collected from a middle-aged woman with acute COVID-19.

The chain has TRBV13 and TRBJ2-4, with D unclear. The CDR3 spans 13 residues. V gave up 4 bases and J gave up 7 bases, with 11 bases separating them. Germline V gives CDR1 PRHDT, CDR2 FYEKMQ (reference sequence). CDR3 residues: CASSSQSRNIQYF. The DNA of the CDR3 is TGTGCCAGCAGCTCCCAGAGCAGGAACATTCAGTACTTC.

This chain links TRBV29-1 with TRBJ1-5; TRBD1 matches at 7 bases. Looked up from germline, CDR1 is SQVTM and CDR2 is ANQGSEA. V shed 5 bases, J shed 4 bases, and the junction held 5 bases outside the gene matches. The length of the CDR3 is 13 residues. CDR3 protein: CSVSTGWNQPQHF. The CDR3 bases are TGCAGCGTTTCGACAGGGTGGAATCAGCCCCAGCATTTT.

The chain employs TRBV18 and TRBJ2-7; D unclear. The CDR3 consists of 15 residues. CDR1 is KGHSH and CDR2 is LQKENI in the germline V gene. Trimming pared 2 bases from V and 0 bases from J, leaving 11 bases between. As DNA, the CDR3 is TGTGCCAGCTCACCATCGGCAGGCCGCTCCTACGAGCAGTACTTC. Amino acids: CASSPSAGRSYEQYF.

This sequence joins TRBV24-1 and TRBJ1-2, with D unclear. The V end lost 4 bases, the J end lost 8 bases, and 7 bases lay between the germline ends. In germline, CDR1 is KGHDR, CDR2 SFDVKD. CDR3 length equals 11 residues. CDR3 DNA: TGTGCCACCAGTGACGCAGGAGGCTACACCTTC. Its protein product is CATSDAGGYTF.

The chain joins TRBV4-3 to TRBJ2-2, with a weak D call TRBD1 (5 bases). Trimming pared 3 bases from V and 4 bases from J, leaving 6 bases between. CDR1 is LGHNA and CDR2 is YSLEER in the germline V gene. This CDR3 has 13 residues. The CDR3 spells CASSHRATGELFF. The CDR3 nucleotides read TGCGCCAGCAGCCACAGGGCCACCGGGGAGCTGTTTTTT.

CDR3 bases: TGTGCCAGTAGTATAGACACATACTATGGCTACACCTTC. This encodes CASSIDTYYGYTF. The V and J genes are TRBV19 and TRBJ1-2; D not resolved. Germline assignment: CDR1 LNHDA and CDR2 SQIVND (reference sequence). The V and J ends lost 0 bases and 3 bases respectively, with 5 bases between them. CDR3 length equals 13 residues.

The chain uses TRBV28 and TRBJ2-7; TRBD2 aligns across 11 bases. The CDR3 loop spans 15 amino acids. Germline trimming cut 5 bases from V and 5 bases from J; bases unmatched to any gene: 8. The germline V gene encodes CDR1 MDHEN and CDR2 SYDVKM. The CDR3 protein is CASSISGRALDEQYF. The CDR3 bases are TGTGCCAGCAGTATTAGCGGGAGGGCCCTCGACGAGCAGTACTTC.

The chain combines TRBV30 with TRBJ2-4; 10 positions match TRBD1. With V trimmed by 2 bases and J by 0 bases, 10 bases remained unmatched. From germline, CDR1 is GTSNPN and CDR2 SVGIG (reference sequence). The CDR3 length is 18 residues. The CDR3 reads CAWSRQGASRGAKNIQYF. CDR3 DNA sequence: TGTGCCTGGAGTAGACAGGGGGCATCGAGGGGAGCCAAAAACATTCAGTACTTC. The full variable domain, with the rest looked up from reference TRBV30 and TRBJ2-4, is SQTIHQWPATLVQPVGSPLSLECTVEGTSNPNLYWYRQAAGRGLQLLFYSVGIGQISSEVPQNLSASRPQDRQFILSSKKLLLSDSGFYLCAWSRQGASRGAKNIQYFGAGTRLSVL.

In its sample, this clone was seen a few times. The CDR3 region is CASSQHPEGAFF. The DNA of the CDR3 is TGTGCCAGCAGCCAACACCCGGAGGGAGCTTTCTTT. The J gene is TRBJ1-1, the V gene TRBV7-9; D unresolved. Germline CDR1 and CDR2: SEHNR and FQNEAQ (reference sequence). V shed 5 bases and J shed 10 bases, with 14 bases lying between them. This CDR3 region has 12 residues.

J is TRBJ2-3 and V is TRBV19; 14 positions match TRBD2. Looked up from germline, CDR1 is LNHDA and CDR2 is SQIVND (reference sequence). The CDR3 is 19 amino acids. V was pared by 2 bases and J by 4 bases, with 11 bases of the junction left unmatched. CDR3 amino acids: CASSIRRGLAGGEADTQYF. CDR3 in DNA: TGTGCCAGTAGTATAAGGCGAGGACTAGCGGGAGGTGAAGCAGATACGCAGTATTTT.

The chain employs TRBV7-6 and TRBJ2-3; 9 bases align to TRBD2. This CDR3 is built from 16 residues. The V and J ends lost 7 bases and 3 bases, in that order; junction bases with no gene match: 11. Germline V gene sequence: CDR1 SGHVS, CDR2 FNYEAQ. Here the CDR3 reads CASTSGSGGSTDTQYF. The DNA for the CDR3 is TGTGCCAGCACCTCGGGTAGCGGGGGATCAACAGATACGCAGTATTTT.

The V call is TRBV12-5, the J call TRBJ1-5; 8 positions match TRBD1. The CDR3 has 16 amino acids. Germline CDR1 LGHNT, CDR2 FRNRAP. Losses at the gene ends were 4 bases for V and 7 bases for J; bases not matched to a gene: 12. The CDR3: CASGCQGARAWQPQHF. In DNA form, the CDR3 reads TGTGCTAGTGGTTGTCAGGGGGCAAGGGCGTGGCAGCCCCAGCATTTT.

The chain links TRBV3-1 (or the pseudogene TRBV3-2) to TRBJ2-3; D is possibly TRBD2 (5 bases). The V gene's germline CDR1 is LGHDT and CDR2 YNNKEL (reference sequence). The CDR3 is made up of 16 amino acids. V dropped 4 bases and J dropped 3 bases, with 17 bases sitting between them. The CDR3 protein is CASSLSGGSMTDTQYF. The CDR3 region has the DNA TGTGCCAGCAGCCTCTCGGGTGGGAGTATGACAGATACGCAGTATTTT.

The CDR3 nucleotides read TGCGCCAGCAGCTCCGTAGCCGCGGGGTCGGGTACGCAGTATTTT. It yields the protein CASSSVAAGSGTQYF. The V gene is TRBV5-1, the J gene TRBJ2-3, with a weak D call TRBD2 (6 bases). V was cut by 3 bases and J by 8 bases, with 19 bases left in between. CDR1 SGHRS and CDR2 YFSETQ come from the germline V gene. The length of the CDR3 is 15 residues.

The J gene is TRBJ2-7, the V gene TRBV5-8; a possible D gene is TRBD2 (6 bases). V was shortened by 4 bases and J by 3 bases, with 11 bases between the two germline ends. Germline V gene lookup returns CDR1 SGHTS and CDR2 YDEGEE. The CDR3 totals 13 residues. CDR3 nucleotides: TGTGCCAGCAGCGCACCCGGGGGCTACGAGCAGTACTTC. Protein sequence: CASSAPGGYEQYF.

The rearrangement uses TRBV27 and TRBJ2-7; D possibly corresponds to TRBD1 (5 bases). Trimming pared 4 bases from V and 7 bases from J, leaving 14 bases between. The CDR3 is made up of 13 amino acids. The germline V gene has CDR1 MNHEY and CDR2 SMNVEV (reference sequence). The CDR3 DNA is TGTGCCAGCAGTTCAGGGATGGCAGGAGAGCAGTACTTC. Amino acids: CASSSGMAGEQYF.

CDR3 coding DNA: TGTGCCACCAGCATAAGCCTCGGGAGCGGGGAATTAGAGACCCAGTACTTC. Translating gives CATSISLGSGELETQYF. The chain uses TRBV15 and TRBJ2-5; 7 positions match TRBD2. The V gene end was trimmed by 4 bases and the J gene end by 4 bases; junction bases not matched to a gene: 15. Germline V gives CDR1 LNHNV, CDR2 YYDKDF (reference sequence). The CDR3 runs to 17 residues.

J is TRBJ2-7 and V is TRBV28, with D tentatively TRBD1 (5 bases). This CDR3 has 14 residues. In germline, CDR1 is MDHEN, CDR2 SYDVKM. V lost 6 bases, J lost 7 bases, and 19 bases lay in between. The CDR3 region is CASSEDFRVYEQYF. DNA of the CDR3: TGTGCCAGCAGCGAAGATTTCAGGGTGTATGAGCAGTACTTC.

There are a few counts of this clone. This chain links TRBV7-9 with TRBJ1-4; 9 positions agree with TRBD1. Germline CDR1 SEHNR, CDR2 FQNEAQ (reference sequence). The J segment lost 7 bases and the V segment lost 4 bases, leaving 7 bases of the junction unmatched. This CDR3 region has 15 residues. The CDR3 reads CASSSTGGRTEKLFF. CDR3 coding DNA: TGTGCCAGCAGCTCCACAGGGGGCCGTACTGAAAAACTGTTTTTT.

This clone was seen more than once but under ten times. The chain uses TRBV28 and TRBJ1-1; perhaps TRBD1 as D (6 bases). Trimming shortened V by 7 bases and J by 5 bases, and 14 bases separated the two germline ends. This CDR3 has 13 amino acids. Germline V gene lookup returns CDR1 MDHEN and CDR2 SYDVKM. The CDR3 protein is CASTQGMVTEAFF. The CDR3 bases are TGTGCCAGCACGCAGGGGATGGTAACTGAAGCTTTCTTT.

The rearrangement links TRBV24-1 to TRBJ2-2, with 8 bases matching TRBD1. CDR1 is KGHDR, CDR2 SFDVKD, per germline. The CDR3 runs to 16 residues. V shed 3 bases and J 8 bases; nucleotides not matched to a gene: 10. DNA for the CDR3: TGTGCCACCAGTGATCTCACAGGGGGTCGCCCAGGGGAGCTGTTTTTT. Translation: CATSDLTGGRPGELFF.

The chain combines TRBV5-1 with TRBJ2-2; D might be TRBD2 (5 bases). Looked up from germline, CDR1 is SGHRS and CDR2 is YFSETQ. CDR3 length: 16 residues. V lost 3 bases to trimming and J lost 2 bases, with 14 bases between them. DNA of the CDR3: TGCGCCAGCAGCTCCACCGACCGGGGAAACACCGGGGAGCTGTTTTTT. Translated, it gives CASSSTDRGNTGELFF.

The chain carries TRBV6-5 and TRBJ1-1; D uncertain. There are 15 residues in the CDR3. V lost 2 bases, J lost 1 base, and 11 bases lay in between. CDR1 and CDR2 (germline): MNHEY, SVGAGI. CDR3 amino acids: CASSYDGIGNTEAFF. The CDR3 region has the DNA TGTGCCAGCAGTTACGACGGGATAGGGAACACTGAAGCTTTCTTT.